This T cell receptor beta chain was observed in a study of T cells expressing NK-cell markers. Study as a whole: According to the study, TCR beta repertoires originated from sorted CD3+CD56+NKG2C+, CD3+CD56+NKG2C- and CD3+CD56-NKG2C+ T cells. One of the eight sequenced donors was seronegative, whereas the other seven were HCMV-seropositive. Broader study findings: In several donors, these clonotypes also led the CD3+CD56-NKG2C+ fraction.

As regards this clonotype: Antigen: not known.

TCRdb reanalyzed the 5' RACE reads and collapses them to one entry per CDR3 protein, without DNA. The listing contains 550,000 to 600,000 distinct CDR3 sequences. The CDR3 is 18 amino acids. The germline CDR1 and CDR2 sequences are SGHAT and FQDESV (reference sequence). The V and J genes are TRBV11-1 and TRBJ2-3; with no DNA, the TCRdb D assignment of TRBD2 cannot be verified. This TCR came from a man aged 18 to 35 in good health. What was sequenced was blood T cells: a sorted CD56 or NKG2C T cell subset, CD4+ or CD8+ T cells, or bulk PBMC T cells (not recorded which). The CDR3 region is CASAKLGGGSYSTDTQYF.